The sequence of this TCR beta chain was determined in a study of response to subunit inactivated influenza vaccine. A note on this clonotype: The antigen is unknown.

TCRdb analysed the RT-PCR reads with MiXCR anew, one entry per CDR3 protein. The sample holds about 240,000 distinct CDR3 sequences, roughly an eighth seen once. Findings and limits, study-wide: Every seasonal influenza vaccination brings in few new T cells, the authors suggested.

Trimming took off 2 bases at V and 2 bases at J, with 16 bases between the two ends. Germline V gives CDR1 MNHEY, CDR2 SVGAGI. The CDR3 runs 17 residues. The origin of this receptor is a man aged 45-65 years who received an inactivated influenza vaccine. Sequencing used non-naive T cells sorted from PBMCs, obtained about 14 days before vaccination. This rearrangement joins TRBV6-5 to TRBJ1-3; D remains unclear. The CDR3 here is CASSYTQNERAGNTIYF. DNA of the CDR3: TGTGCCAGCAGTTACACCCAAAACGAGAGGGCTGGAAACACCATATATTTT.